This TCR beta chain was recorded in a study of T cells in Graves' hyperthyroidism and ophthalmopathy. Regarding the study as a whole: Also found in blood were most expanded thyroid clonotypes above 0.001.

Per the germline V gene, CDR1 is DFQATT and CDR2 is SNEGSKA (reference sequence). This CDR3 spans 12 amino acids. V shed 0 bases and J shed 5 bases, with 7 bases lying between them. It was RNA transcripts that yielded the amplified TCR beta CDR3 regions. The TCR CDR3 was amplified in a first-round RT-PCR using the HTBI primer set. TCRdb reanalysed the multiplex PCR reads using MiXCR and keeps one entry per CDR3 protein. This sample has a few hundred thousand distinct CDR3 sequences, with more than 20% found just once. Note on this clonotype: Its antigen remains unknown. Given a much more abundant clone one base away, this may be a read error.

Patients aged 18 to 65 had newly diagnosed hyperthyroidism lasting under 2 months. Patients with uncontrolled infections, other autoimmune diseases, pregnancy or lactation were excluded. The chain joins TRBV20-1 to TRBJ2-5, with D hard to call. The origin of this receptor is a man aged 45-65 years with Graves' hyperthyroidism. Sequenced: blood. CDR3 residues: CSARDKGETQYF. Here the CDR3 DNA reads TGCAGTGCTAGAGATAAAGGGGAGACCCAGTACTTC.